The present TCR beta chain was sequenced within a study of blood T cells in healthy people across ages. Findings of the study overall: Unsorted PBMCs ruled out conclusive naive versus antigen-experienced comparison. The study found TCR beta diversity correlated strongly with naive T cell percentage. When set beside aged donors, long-lived donors presented more naive CD4+ cells and higher diversity.

Alongside a J-beta primer mix, a sample-barcoded 5' primer served in a second PCR lasting about 6 to 12 cycles. Every molecule of cDNA carried a tag from a template-switch adaptor with 12 random nucleotides. TCRdb reprocessed the 5' RACE reads via MiXCR and lists one record per CDR3 protein. Of 550,000 to 800,000 distinct CDR3 sequences in the sample, approximately 29% were seen once. This clonotype was seen a few times. Its cognate antigen is unknown. Germline V gene data show CDR1 as LGHDT and CDR2 as YNNKEL (reference sequence). There are 14 residues in the CDR3. With 4 bases removed from V and 5 bases from J, the gap between germline ends came to 14 bases.

The gene calls are TRBV3-1 and TRBJ1-2, with D possibly matching TRBD1 (6 bases). Input material: blood. The TCR comes from a woman of 80 years or more in good health. The CDR3 coding sequence is TGTGCCAGCAGCCGGACAGATCGGGGGTATGGCTACACCTTC. It yields the protein CASSRTDRGYGYTF.